This paragraph covers one T cell receptor beta chain sequence. Its target is not known. This sample is drawn from a study of T cell responses to AZD1222 COVID-19 vaccine. Study results and caveats: Donors were mostly white British, more females; clonal diversity possibly underestimated. There were vaccine-associated CD4 TCRs across spike, dominant at 160-218 and 743-854.

Produced via immunoSEQ multiplex PCR; TCRdb's table is partial and in-frame only. The table includes about 180,000 clones, about 89% detected once. The CDR3 loop spans 13 amino acids. In germline, CDR1 is LGHNA, CDR2 YSLEER. Deletions cut 0 bases from V and 7 bases from J, with 8 bases between. The rearrangement links TRBV4-3 to TRBJ2-3; no definite D call. This specimen was peripheral blood, taken on day 0 of AZD1222 vaccination. The TCR originated in an adult in good health. The CDR3 coding sequence is TGCGCCAGCAGCCAAGACTTTTTAAATACGCAGTATTTT. Its translation: CASSQDFLNTQYF.